These 8 T cell receptor beta chains share one sample of origin, sequenced in a study of blood T cell repertoires in COVID-19 (TCRdb year 2020). Libraries were constructed by the immunoSEQ multiplex PCR assay. Drawn from immuneACCESS, this table holds only the in-frame rearrangements with V and J called that TCRdb kept. Clones are partly lost; checked studies trace under half to an unresolved V gene and leave the rest unexplained. The sample table lists roughly 150,000 clones, around 85% of them with a count of one. The ten largest clonotypes hold roughly 2.9% of the sample. Specimen: peripheral blood. The receptors stem from a man aged 50 or older with acute or convalescent COVID-19.

V and J are TRBV19 and TRBJ2-1; 7 nucleotides align to TRBD1. In germline, CDR1 is LNHDA, CDR2 SQIVND (reference sequence). CDR3 length: 13 residues. J gave up 7 bases and V 8 bases, and 8 bases lay outside the gene matches. CDR3 loop: CASSPTGSNEQFF. Written as DNA, the CDR3 is TGTGCCAGTTCCCCGACAGGGTCAAATGAGCAGTTCTTC. Supplemented by reference TRBV19 and TRBJ2-1, the full variable domain reads DGGITQSPKYLFRKEGQNVTLSCEQNLNHDAMYWYRQDPGQGLRLIYYSQIVNDFQKGDIAEGYSVSREKKESFPLTVTSAQKNPTAFYLCASSPTGSNEQFFGPGTRLTVL.

The gene calls are TRBV7-9 and TRBJ2-2; 9 nucleotides agree with TRBD1. The CDR3 is 16 amino acids. The V gene end was trimmed by 3 bases and the J gene end by 1 base; junction bases not matched to a gene: 3. Germline V CDR1 and CDR2: SEHNR, FQNEAQ (reference sequence). Written as DNA, the CDR3 is TGTGCCAGCAGCTTTCCGGGACAGGGGAACACCGGGGAGCTGTTTTTT. Residues: CASSFPGQGNTGELFF.

In its sample, this clone was seen a few times. This chain connects TRBV28 to TRBJ2-6, with a possible D match to TRBD1 (6 bases). Trimming took off 5 bases at V and 0 bases at J, with 17 bases between the two ends. The CDR3 has 18 residues. Germline values: CDR1 MDHEN, CDR2 SYDVKM. The CDR3, as DNA: TGTGCCAGCAGTCGACTCGGACAGCTTATCTCTGGGGCCAACGTCCTGACTTTC. This translates into CASSRLGQLISGANVLTF.

This sequence joins TRBV7-2 and TRBJ1-6; the D is unclear. This CDR3 region has 11 residues. V lost 6 bases and J 8 bases, leaving 5 bases between the germline ends. Germline assignment: CDR1 SGHTA and CDR2 FQGNSA. Here the CDR3 DNA reads TGTGCCAGCAGTTATGATTCACCCCTCCACTTT. Translated: CASSYDSPLHF. Full variable domain (remainder filled in from reference TRBV7-2 and TRBJ1-6): GAGVSQSPSNKVTEKGKDVELRCDPISGHTALYWYRQSLGQGLEFLIYFQGNSAPDKSGLPSDRFSAERTGGSVSTLTIQRTQQEDSAVYLCASSYDSPLHFGNGTRLTVT.

Concerning this clone: An end of the junction does not agree with germline; a read error may underlie this. The rearrangement joins TRBV7-7 to TRBJ2-3, with 10 bases fitting TRBD2. Germline V lookup: CDR1 SSHAT, CDR2 FNYEAQ (reference sequence). The CDR3 spans 15 residues. The CDR3 DNA reads TGTGCTAGCAGCCAGACTAGCGGGAGCACAGATACGCAGTATTTT. Its protein is CASSQTSGSTDTQYF.

This chain connects TRBV15 to TRBJ2-7; 7 bases agree with TRBD1. From germline, CDR1 is LNHNV and CDR2 YYDKDF (reference sequence). The V gene end was trimmed by 6 bases and the J gene end by 6 bases; junction bases not matched to a gene: 5. The CDR3 extends over 12 amino acids. The CDR3 coding sequence is TGTGCCACCAGGTGGGACAGCGGCGAGCAGTACTTC. Its protein is CATRWDSGEQYF.

V and J are TRBV29-1 and TRBJ2-7; D unclear. V was cut by 4 bases and J by 3 bases, with 13 bases left in between. In germline, CDR1 is SQVTM, CDR2 ANQGSEA. The CDR3 spans 13 residues. CDR3 sequence: CSVAQAEIYEQYF. DNA of the CDR3: TGCAGCGTTGCGCAGGCAGAGATCTACGAGCAGTACTTC.

This chain joins TRBV5-4 and TRBJ1-2, with 8 bases lining up with TRBD1. CDR1 and CDR2 from the germline V gene are SGHNT and YYREEE (reference sequence). Losses at the gene ends were 2 bases for V and 7 bases for J; bases not matched to a gene: 4. This CDR3 is built from 13 residues. The CDR3 DNA follows: TGTGCCAGCAGCTTTGACAGGGGAAGTGGCTACACCTTC. Translated: CASSFDRGSGYTF.